Reported below is one T cell receptor beta chain. Between the trimmed V and J ends, which lost 7 bases and 2 bases, there was a span of 11 bases. Germline CDR1 KGHDR, CDR2 SFDVKD. The CDR3 is 13 amino acids. Assay: immunoSEQ multiplex PCR; the TCRdb copy retains only in-frame clones and omits some. Here the sample spans more than 95,000 clones, approximately 85% being singletons. These data belong to a study of T cell responses to AZD1222 COVID-19 vaccine. Sequencing used peripheral blood, obtained on day 0 of MenACWY control vaccination. The sequence was obtained from an adult in good health. V is TRBV24-1 and J is TRBJ2-7; D ambiguous. The CDR3 bases are TGTGCCACCAGCTCCACTGCTACCTACGAGCAGTACTTC. This sequence encodes CATSSTATYEQYF.